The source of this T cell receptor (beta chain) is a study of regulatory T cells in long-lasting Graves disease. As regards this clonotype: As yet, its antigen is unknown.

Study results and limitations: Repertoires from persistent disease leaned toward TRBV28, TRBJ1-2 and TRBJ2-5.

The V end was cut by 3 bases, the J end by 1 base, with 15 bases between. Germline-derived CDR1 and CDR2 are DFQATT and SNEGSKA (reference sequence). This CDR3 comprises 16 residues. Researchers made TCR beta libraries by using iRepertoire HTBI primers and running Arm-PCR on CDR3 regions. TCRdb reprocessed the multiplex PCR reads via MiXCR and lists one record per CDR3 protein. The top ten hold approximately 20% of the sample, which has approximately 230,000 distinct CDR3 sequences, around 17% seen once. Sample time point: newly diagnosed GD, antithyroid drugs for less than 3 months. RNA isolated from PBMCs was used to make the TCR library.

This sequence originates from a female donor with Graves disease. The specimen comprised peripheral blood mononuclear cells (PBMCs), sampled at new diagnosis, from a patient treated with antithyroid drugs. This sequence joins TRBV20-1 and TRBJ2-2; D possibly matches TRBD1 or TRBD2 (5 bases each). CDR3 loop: CSAREEMGRNTGELFF. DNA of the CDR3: TGCAGTGCTAGGGAAGAAATGGGACGGAACACCGGGGAGCTGTTTTTT.